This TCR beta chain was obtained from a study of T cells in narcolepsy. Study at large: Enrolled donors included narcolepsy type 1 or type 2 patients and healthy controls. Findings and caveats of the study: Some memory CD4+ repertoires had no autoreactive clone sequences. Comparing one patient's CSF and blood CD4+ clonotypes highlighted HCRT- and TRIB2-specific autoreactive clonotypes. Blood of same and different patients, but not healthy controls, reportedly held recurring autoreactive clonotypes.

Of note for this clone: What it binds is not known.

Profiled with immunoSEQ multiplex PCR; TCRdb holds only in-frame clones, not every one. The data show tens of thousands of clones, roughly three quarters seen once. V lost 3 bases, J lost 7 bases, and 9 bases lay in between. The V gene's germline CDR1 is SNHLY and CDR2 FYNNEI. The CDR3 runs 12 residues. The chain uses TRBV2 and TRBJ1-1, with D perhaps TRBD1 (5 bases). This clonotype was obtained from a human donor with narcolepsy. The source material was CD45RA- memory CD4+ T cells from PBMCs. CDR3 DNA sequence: TGTGCCAGCAGTGAGGGGACCCGTGAAGCTTTCTTT. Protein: CASSEGTREAFF. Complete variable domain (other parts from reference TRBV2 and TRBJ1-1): EPEVTQTPSHQVTQMGQEVILRCVPISNHLYFYWYRQILGQKVEFLVSFYNNEISEKSEIFDDQFSVERPDGSNFTLKIRSTKLEDSAMYFCASSEGTREAFFGQGTRLTVV.